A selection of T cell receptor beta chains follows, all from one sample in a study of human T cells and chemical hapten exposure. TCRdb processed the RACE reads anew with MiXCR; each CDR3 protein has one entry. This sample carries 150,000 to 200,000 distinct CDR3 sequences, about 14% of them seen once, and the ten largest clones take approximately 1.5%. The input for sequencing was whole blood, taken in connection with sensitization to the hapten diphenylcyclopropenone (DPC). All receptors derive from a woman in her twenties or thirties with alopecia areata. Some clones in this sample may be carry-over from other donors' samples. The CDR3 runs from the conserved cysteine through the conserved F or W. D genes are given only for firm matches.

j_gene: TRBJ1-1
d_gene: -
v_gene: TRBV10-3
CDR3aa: CAISESGGTEAFF

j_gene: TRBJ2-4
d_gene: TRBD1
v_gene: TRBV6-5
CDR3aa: CASSRAGTGGKNIQYF

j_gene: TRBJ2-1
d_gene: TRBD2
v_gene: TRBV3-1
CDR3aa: CASSRRSGEAYNEQFF

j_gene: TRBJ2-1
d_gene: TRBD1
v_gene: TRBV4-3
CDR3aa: CASSQGDRTYNEQFF

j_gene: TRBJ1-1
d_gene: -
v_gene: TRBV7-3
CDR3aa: CASSLRVEPGKAFF

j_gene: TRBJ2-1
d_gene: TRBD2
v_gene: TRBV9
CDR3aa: CASSLGGGYNEQFF

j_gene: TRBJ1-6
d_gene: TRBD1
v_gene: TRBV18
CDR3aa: CASSHNGQAGISPLHF

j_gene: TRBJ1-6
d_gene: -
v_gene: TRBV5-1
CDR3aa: CASSLSQAENSPLHF

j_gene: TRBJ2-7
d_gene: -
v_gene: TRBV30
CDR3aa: CAWRFPGTRSYEQYF

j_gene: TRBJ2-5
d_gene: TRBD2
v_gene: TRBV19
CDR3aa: CASSIASGGETQYF

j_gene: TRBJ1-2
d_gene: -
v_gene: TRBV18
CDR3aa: CASSPEAGADRGYTF

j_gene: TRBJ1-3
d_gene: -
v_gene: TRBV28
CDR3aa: CASSTEGNTIYF

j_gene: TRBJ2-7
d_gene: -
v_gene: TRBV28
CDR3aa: CASRDQVMVSEQYF

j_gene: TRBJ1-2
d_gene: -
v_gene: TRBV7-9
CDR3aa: CASSLGQGRNYGYTF

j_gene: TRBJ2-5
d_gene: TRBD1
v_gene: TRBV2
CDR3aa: CASSQDRGDQETQYF

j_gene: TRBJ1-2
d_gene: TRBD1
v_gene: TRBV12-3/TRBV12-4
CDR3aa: CASSLVTGAYGYTF

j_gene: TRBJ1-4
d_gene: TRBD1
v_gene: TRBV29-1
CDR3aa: CSVERQGNEKLFF

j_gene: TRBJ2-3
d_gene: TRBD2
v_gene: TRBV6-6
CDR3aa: CASRISGFTDTQYF

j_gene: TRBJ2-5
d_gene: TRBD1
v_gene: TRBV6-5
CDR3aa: CASGRGPPQETQYF

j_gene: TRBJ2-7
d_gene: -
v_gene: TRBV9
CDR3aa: CASSTTAYPYEQYF

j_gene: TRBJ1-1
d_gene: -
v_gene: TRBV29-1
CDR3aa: CSALLTGVNTEAFF

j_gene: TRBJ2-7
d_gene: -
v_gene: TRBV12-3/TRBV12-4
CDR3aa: CASSLWASSYEQYF

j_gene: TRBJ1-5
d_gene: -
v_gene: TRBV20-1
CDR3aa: CSSRPRGGNQPQHF

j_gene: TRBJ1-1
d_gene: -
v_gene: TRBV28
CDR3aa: CASTWFSEAFF

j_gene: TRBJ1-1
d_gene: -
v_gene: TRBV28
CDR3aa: CASSFIGNTEAFF

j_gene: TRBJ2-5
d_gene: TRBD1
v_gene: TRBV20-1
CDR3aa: CSARVRQGGETQYF

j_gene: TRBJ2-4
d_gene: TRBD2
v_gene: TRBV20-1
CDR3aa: CSAERLADNIQYF

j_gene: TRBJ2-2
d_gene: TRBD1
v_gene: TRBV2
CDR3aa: CASSRQGFGELFF

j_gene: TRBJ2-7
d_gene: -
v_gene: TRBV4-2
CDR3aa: CASSQDLRTEQYF

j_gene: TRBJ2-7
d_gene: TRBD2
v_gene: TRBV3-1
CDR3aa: CASSQQALAGVYEQYF

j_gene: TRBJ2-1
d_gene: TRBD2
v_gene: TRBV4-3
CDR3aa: CASSLGLAGAAEQFF

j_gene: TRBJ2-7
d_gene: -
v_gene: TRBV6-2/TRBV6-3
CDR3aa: CASPSRGSAYEQYF

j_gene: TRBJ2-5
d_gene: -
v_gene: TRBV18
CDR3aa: CASSPTGLETQYF

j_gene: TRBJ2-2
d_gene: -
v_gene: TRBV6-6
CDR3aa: CASRTTDTGELFF

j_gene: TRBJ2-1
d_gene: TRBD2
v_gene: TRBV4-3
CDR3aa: CASSQTNPGLAGQNEQFF

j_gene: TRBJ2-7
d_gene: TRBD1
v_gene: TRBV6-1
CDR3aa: CASSEQTGTVYEQYF

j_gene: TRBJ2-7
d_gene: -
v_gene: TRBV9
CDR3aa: CASSAPGQSEQYF

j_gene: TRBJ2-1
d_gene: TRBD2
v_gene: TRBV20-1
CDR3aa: CSAPPGLAGVSYNEQFF

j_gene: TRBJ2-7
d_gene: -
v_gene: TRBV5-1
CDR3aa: CASRIEVLDRQYF

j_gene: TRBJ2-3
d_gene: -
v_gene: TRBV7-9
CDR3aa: CASSLADRGDTQYF

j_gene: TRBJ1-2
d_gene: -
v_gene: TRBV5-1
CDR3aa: CASSLIGGDGYTF

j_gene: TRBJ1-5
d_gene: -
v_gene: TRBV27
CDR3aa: CASSRMTLDRDNQPQHF

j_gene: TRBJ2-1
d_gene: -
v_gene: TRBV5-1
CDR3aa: CASSLGPGLNNEQFF

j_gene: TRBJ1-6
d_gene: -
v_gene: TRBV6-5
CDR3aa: CASSYGSVRENSPLHF

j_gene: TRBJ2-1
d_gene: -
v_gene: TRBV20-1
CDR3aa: CSARGGYNEQFF